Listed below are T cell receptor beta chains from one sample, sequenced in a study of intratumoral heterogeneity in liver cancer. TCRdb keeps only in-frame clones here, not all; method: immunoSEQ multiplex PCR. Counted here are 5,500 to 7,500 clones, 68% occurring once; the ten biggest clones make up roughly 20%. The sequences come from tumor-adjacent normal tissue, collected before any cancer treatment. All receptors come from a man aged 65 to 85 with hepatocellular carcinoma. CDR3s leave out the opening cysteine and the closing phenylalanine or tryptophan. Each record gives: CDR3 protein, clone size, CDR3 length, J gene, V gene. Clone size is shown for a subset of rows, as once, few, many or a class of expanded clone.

CDR3aa: ASGGYEQY
abundance: NA
len: 8
j_gene: TRBJ2-7
v_gene: TRBV2

CDR3aa: ASSSGLYGNTIY
abundance: once
len: 12
j_gene: TRBJ1-3
v_gene: TRBV7-9

CDR3aa: ASSRVGHGAGELF
abundance: few
len: 13
j_gene: TRBJ2-2
v_gene: TRBV9

CDR3aa: ASSIGHPSNQPQH
abundance: NA
len: 13
j_gene: TRBJ1-5
v_gene: TRBV6-5

CDR3aa: ASSSGDTQY
abundance: once
len: 9
j_gene: TRBJ2-3
v_gene: TRBV11-2

CDR3aa: SVGGPGDYGYT
abundance: few
len: 11
j_gene: TRBJ1-2
v_gene: TRBV29-1

CDR3aa: ASSTRDRIVGYGYT
abundance: NA
len: 14
j_gene: TRBJ1-2
v_gene: TRBV5-6

CDR3aa: ASSLVGSGAYEQY
abundance: once
len: 13
j_gene: TRBJ2-7
v_gene: TRBV5-4

CDR3aa: ASSTDRRYGYT
abundance: NA
len: 11
j_gene: TRBJ1-2
v_gene: TRBV19

CDR3aa: ASSPETVFSTDTQY
abundance: NA
len: 14
j_gene: TRBJ2-3
v_gene: TRBV18

CDR3aa: ASSNGQGFYGYT
abundance: medium-sized
len: 12
j_gene: TRBJ1-2
v_gene: TRBV7-2

CDR3aa: ASMWWEETQY
abundance: NA
len: 10
j_gene: TRBJ2-5
v_gene: TRBV27

CDR3aa: ASGPGQYQETQY
abundance: NA
len: 12
j_gene: TRBJ2-5
v_gene: TRBV12-5

CDR3aa: ASSQTSRGGNEQF
abundance: NA
len: 13
j_gene: TRBJ2-1
v_gene: TRBV4-3

CDR3aa: ASSVTSGGYEQF
abundance: NA
len: 12
j_gene: TRBJ2-1
v_gene: TRBV9

CDR3aa: ASSLSGAGNEKLF
abundance: NA
len: 13
j_gene: TRBJ1-4
v_gene: TRBV9

CDR3aa: ASSPPAGRGPFYGYT
abundance: NA
len: 15
j_gene: TRBJ1-2
v_gene: TRBV18

CDR3aa: ASSFPLAGGKDTQY
abundance: NA
len: 14
j_gene: TRBJ2-3
v_gene: TRBV28

CDR3aa: ASSKIQGSYNSPLH
abundance: NA
len: 14
j_gene: TRBJ1-6
v_gene: TRBV19

CDR3aa: ATSDTGQGDTGELF
abundance: NA
len: 14
j_gene: TRBJ2-2
v_gene: TRBV24-1

CDR3aa: ATRKRGGQSYEQY
abundance: few
len: 13
j_gene: TRBJ2-7
v_gene: TRBV15

CDR3aa: ASSPDREIPGEKLF
abundance: NA
len: 14
j_gene: TRBJ1-4
v_gene: TRBV18

CDR3aa: ASSLQGVYNEQF
abundance: medium-sized
len: 12
j_gene: TRBJ2-1
v_gene: TRBV7-6